These 18 T cell receptor beta chains came from one sample sequenced in a study of blood T cell repertoires in COVID-19. Assay used: immunoSEQ multiplex PCR; TCRdb lists only in-frame clones, some missing. The sample holds 350,000 to 450,000 clones, about 88% seen once. Input material: PBMCs or T cells enriched from blood (not recorded which). Every receptor here comes from a woman in her late teens or twenties who had been exposed to COVID-19.

The rearrangement links TRBV5-1 to TRBJ2-3; D is uncertain. The CDR3 consists of 11 residues. V was cut by 4 bases and J by 6 bases, with 6 bases left in between. CDR1 is SGHRS and CDR2 is YFSETQ in the germline V gene. CDR3 DNA sequence: TGCGCCAGCAGCGAGATGGATACGCAGTATTTT. Protein product: CASSEMDTQYF.

This clone has a single count. CDR3 sequence reads: CASSLRTGHRTGELFF. For the CDR3, the DNA is TGTGCCAGCAGCCTACGGACAGGGCATCGTACCGGGGAGCTGTTTTTT. The V and J genes are TRBV7-6 and TRBJ2-2; 8 nucleotides align to TRBD1. Germline CDR1 reads SGHVS; CDR2 reads FNYEAQ. The CDR3 sequence is 16 residues long. V was clipped by 5 bases and J by 5 bases; unmatched bases: 10.

This clone has just one count. The chain joins TRBV28 to TRBJ2-5; D remains ambiguous. Germline lookup yields CDR1 MDHEN and CDR2 SYDVKM. This CDR3 is 13 amino acids long. The germline V and J ends were trimmed by 2 bases and 2 bases, with 6 bases remaining between them. The DNA for the CDR3 is TGTGCCAGCAGTTTACGTTTACAAGAGACCCAGTACTTC. This sequence encodes CASSLRLQETQYF.

V usage is TRBV19 and J usage is TRBJ2-3; D unresolved. The germline V gene has CDR1 LNHDA and CDR2 SQIVND (reference sequence). The V end lost 1 base, the J end lost 3 bases, and 8 bases lay between the germline ends. This CDR3 region has 14 residues. CDR3 residues: CASSIVPRTDTQYF. DNA for the CDR3: TGTGCCAGTAGTATAGTCCCTAGAACAGATACGCAGTATTTT.

This clone was observed once. CDR3 coding DNA: TGTGCCAGTAGTATAGTAGGCAGCGGTGAGCAGTTCTTC. This encodes CASSIVGSGEQFF. This chain connects TRBV19 to TRBJ2-1, with TRBD2 as a possible D gene (5 bases). Trimming removed 1 base at V and 9 bases at J, with 10 bases between. This CDR3 region has 13 residues. The V gene's germline CDR1 is LNHDA and CDR2 SQIVND (reference sequence).

This chain uses TRBV7-9 with TRBJ2-2; no reliable D call. The length of the CDR3 is 15 residues. Germline lookup yields CDR1 SEHNR and CDR2 FQNEAQ (reference sequence). V was pared by 4 bases and J by 4 bases, with 13 bases between. Here the CDR3 DNA reads TGTGCCAGCAGCTCCCCGGAGCTCTTCACCGGGGAGCTGTTTTTT. The encoded protein is CASSSPELFTGELFF.

This sequence joins TRBV5-1 and TRBJ1-4; no reliable D call. Germline loops: CDR1 SGHRS, CDR2 YFSETQ. The V end lost 5 bases, the J end lost 8 bases, and 16 bases lay between the germline ends. CDR3 length equals 14 residues. CDR3 sequence: CASRTGGIMEKLFF. CDR3 DNA: TGCGCCAGCAGGACCGGCGGCATAATGGAAAAACTGTTTTTT.

This clone was picked up one time. V is TRBV6-5 and J is TRBJ2-1, with a tentative D call TRBD2 (7 bases). CDR1 is MNHEY, CDR2 SVGAGI, per germline. The CDR3 extends over 15 amino acids. V was clipped by 6 bases and J by 7 bases, with 19 bases between them. CDR3 coding DNA: TGTGCCAGCAGCCCCCGCGGAGGGGGAGGGAATGAGCAGTTCTTC. Its protein is CASSPRGGGGNEQFF.

A few counts support this clone. The rearrangement uses TRBV14 and TRBJ2-2, with 7 bases lining up with TRBD1. V trimming: 1 base; J trimming: 4 bases; junction bases outside the gene matches: 3. Germline assignment: CDR1 SGHDN and CDR2 FVKESK. This CDR3 is built from 15 residues. The CDR3 reads CASSQGQGGTGELFF. The CDR3 DNA reads as TGTGCCAGCAGCCAAGGACAGGGCGGCACCGGGGAGCTGTTTTTT.

This clone has only one observation. This chain links TRBV30 with TRBJ2-5; D is uncertain. The CDR3 loop spans 12 amino acids. The V gene lost 3 bases and the J gene lost 0 bases, with 5 bases spanning the gap. The germline V gene encodes CDR1 GTSNPN and CDR2 SVGIG (reference sequence). The CDR3 protein is CAWSKNQETQYF. CDR3 sequence (DNA): TGTGCCTGGAGCAAAAACCAAGAGACCCAGTACTTC.

The chain is built from TRBV2 and TRBJ2-4; 10 bases map to TRBD2. Germline CDR1 and CDR2: SNHLY and FYNNEI. There are 14 residues in the CDR3. Trimming removed 7 bases from V and 3 bases from J; junction bases left unmatched: 3. The CDR3 DNA is TGTGCCAGCACCCAGCGGGGGGGCAAAAACATTCAGTACTTC. This codes for CASTQRGGKNIQYF.

The chain links TRBV28 to TRBJ2-5; the D gene is possibly TRBD2 (7 bases). The germline gives CDR1 MDHEN, CDR2 SYDVKM. Trimming stripped 2 bases from V and 4 bases from J, with 11 bases between. The CDR3 totals 14 residues. The CDR3 protein is CASSLRGAGETQYF. CDR3 sequence (DNA): TGTGCCAGCAGTTTACGGGGGGCAGGAGAGACCCAGTACTTC.

This chain connects TRBV7-8 to TRBJ1-6; TRBD1 agrees at 7 bases. The V segment lost 2 bases and the J segment 4 bases; nucleotides outside the gene matches: 5. The length of the CDR3 is 16 residues. CDR1 and CDR2 (germline): SGHVS, FQNEAQ. The CDR3 nucleotides read TGTGCCAGCAGCTTAAATTCAGGGGGTTATAATTCACCCCTCCACTTT. Residues: CASSLNSGGYNSPLHF.

The chain combines TRBV12-5 with TRBJ2-5, with D possibly TRBD1 on 6 matching bases. The V end was cut by 0 bases, the J end by 0 bases, with 14 bases between. The CDR3 totals 17 residues. CDR1 and CDR2 from the germline V gene are LGHNT and FRNRAP. CDR3 region: CASGLVLNQGNQETQYF. In DNA, the CDR3 is TGTGCTAGTGGTTTGGTACTAAATCAGGGGAACCAAGAGACCCAGTACTTC. Full variable domain (missing parts from reference TRBV12-5 and TRBJ2-5): DARVTQTPRHKVTEMGQEVTMRCQPILGHNTVFWYRQTMMQGLELLAYFRNRAPLDDSGMPKDRFSAEMPDATLATLKIQPSEPRDSAVYFCASGLVLNQGNQETQYFGPGTRLLVL.

The CDR3 sequence: CASSEADRGSYEQYF. Written as DNA, the CDR3 is TGTGCCAGCAGTGAAGCGGACAGGGGTTCCTACGAGCAGTACTTC. The chain employs TRBV2 and TRBJ2-7; 9 bases agree with TRBD1. Losses at the gene ends were 0 bases for V and 1 base for J; bases not matched to a gene: 1. CDR3 length: 15 residues. The germline V gene encodes CDR1 SNHLY and CDR2 FYNNEI.

The rearrangement links TRBV7-2 to TRBJ1-1; D unclear. V was pared by 4 bases and J by 2 bases, with 8 bases between. This CDR3 contains 13 residues. Germline assignment: CDR1 SGHTA and CDR2 FQGNSA. CDR3 DNA sequence: TGTGCCAGCAGCTCCTTACACAACACTGAAGCTTTCTTT. As protein: CASSSLHNTEAFF. Drawing the rest from reference TRBV7-2 and TRBJ1-1, the complete variable domain is GAGVSQSPSNKVTEKGKDVELRCDPISGHTALYWYRQSLGQGLEFLIYFQGNSAPDKSGLPSDRFSAERTGGSVSTLTIQRTQQEDSAVYLCASSSLHNTEAFFGQGTRLTVV.

J is TRBJ2-7 and V is TRBV7-6, with TRBD2 identical over 8 bases. This CDR3 comprises 18 residues. Trimming took 1 base from V and 2 from J; bases not matched to a gene: 13. Germline V lookup: CDR1 SGHVS, CDR2 FNYEAQ. Written as DNA, the CDR3 is TGTGCCAGCAGCTTAGGCACGGTCAGAGCGGGGGCGACCTACGAGCAGTACTTC. This encodes CASSLGTVRAGATYEQYF.

V gene TRBV6-5 combines with J gene TRBJ2-7; 8 bases fit TRBD1. CDR3 length equals 14 residues. Germline V gene lookup returns CDR1 MNHEY and CDR2 SVGAGI. V was pared by 6 bases and J by 1 base, with 5 bases of the junction left unmatched. CDR3 region: CASSQGQESYEQYF. Here the CDR3 DNA reads TGTGCCAGCAGCCAGGGACAGGAATCCTACGAGCAGTACTTC.